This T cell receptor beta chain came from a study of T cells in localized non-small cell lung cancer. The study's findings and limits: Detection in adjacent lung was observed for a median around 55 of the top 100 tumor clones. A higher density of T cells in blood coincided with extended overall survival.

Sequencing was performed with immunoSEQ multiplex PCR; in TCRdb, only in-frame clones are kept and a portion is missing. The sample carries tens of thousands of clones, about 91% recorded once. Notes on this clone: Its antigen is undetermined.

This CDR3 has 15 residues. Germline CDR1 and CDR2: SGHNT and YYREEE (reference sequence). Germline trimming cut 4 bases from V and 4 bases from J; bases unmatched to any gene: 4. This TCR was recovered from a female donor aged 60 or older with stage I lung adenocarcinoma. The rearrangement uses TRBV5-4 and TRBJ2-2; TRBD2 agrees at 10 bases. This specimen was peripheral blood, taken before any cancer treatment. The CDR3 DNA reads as TGTGCCAGCAGCCTAGCGGGAGCTGGCACCGGGGAGCTGTTTTTT. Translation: CASSLAGAGTGELFF.